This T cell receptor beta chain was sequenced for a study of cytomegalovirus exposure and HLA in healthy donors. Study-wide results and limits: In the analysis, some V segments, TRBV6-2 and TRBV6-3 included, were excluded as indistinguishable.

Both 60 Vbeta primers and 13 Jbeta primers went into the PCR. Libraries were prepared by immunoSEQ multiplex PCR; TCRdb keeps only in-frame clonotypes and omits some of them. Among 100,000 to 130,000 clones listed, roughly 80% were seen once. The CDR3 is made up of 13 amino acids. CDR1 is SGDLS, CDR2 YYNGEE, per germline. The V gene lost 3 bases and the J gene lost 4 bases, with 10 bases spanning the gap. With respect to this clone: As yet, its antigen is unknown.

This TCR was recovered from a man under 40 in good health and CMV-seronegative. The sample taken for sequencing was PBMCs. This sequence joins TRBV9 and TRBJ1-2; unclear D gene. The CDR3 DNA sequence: TGTGCCAGCAGCGGAACAGCGGGCTATGGCTACACCTTC. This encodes CASSGTAGYGYTF.